The 10 T cell receptor beta chains below all came from one sample that was sequenced in a study of cytomegalovirus exposure and HLA in healthy donors. Researchers ran the PCR with 60 Vbeta and 13 Jbeta primers. TCRdb's copy holds only in-frame clones and misses some; the assay was immunoSEQ multiplex PCR. The sample has 30,000 to 40,000 clones, roughly 84% seen once. What was sequenced was PBMCs. The receptor set was obtained from a woman aged 18-29 years in good health and CMV-seronegative.

This CDR3 is CASSPLDGITGANTGELFF. The CDR3 DNA sequence: TGTGCCAGCAGCCCGCTTGATGGGATTACAGGGGCTAACACCGGGGAGCTGTTTTTT. The chain recombines TRBV7-9 with TRBJ2-2; 7 bases are shared with TRBD1. Germline CDR1 reads SEHNR; CDR2 reads FQNEAQ (reference sequence). The V gene end was trimmed by 5 bases and the J gene end by 2 bases; junction bases not matched to a gene: 17. The CDR3 spans 19 residues.

V gene TRBV7-2 combines with J gene TRBJ2-1; TRBD2 matches 8 bases. Germline V gene sequence: CDR1 SGHTA, CDR2 FQGNSA. Trimming took 3 bases from V and 7 from J; bases not matched to a gene: 8. There are 15 residues in the CDR3. The CDR3 here is CASSFIGGAGNEQFF. Written as DNA, the CDR3 is TGTGCCAGCAGCTTTATCGGGGGGGCGGGGAATGAGCAGTTCTTC.

The rearrangement links TRBV28 to TRBJ2-7; tentative D call: TRBD1 (6 bases). Germline assignment: CDR1 MDHEN and CDR2 SYDVKM. Trimming stripped 10 bases from V and 4 bases from J, with 23 bases between. This CDR3 is 15 amino acids long. CDR3 in amino acids: CATIPSNRAAYEQYF. CDR3 in DNA: TGTGCCACCATCCCCTCGAACAGGGCAGCGTACGAGCAGTACTTC.

The chain links TRBV7-9 to TRBJ2-7; D may be TRBD1 (5 bases). CDR1 SEHNR and CDR2 FQNEAQ come from the germline V gene (reference sequence). The CDR3 is 16 amino acids. Trimming cost V 5 bases and J 3 bases, with 20 bases left between them. The CDR3 loop is CASSARAAGMSYEQYF. The DNA for the CDR3 is TGTGCCAGCAGCGCCAGGGCGGCAGGGATGAGCTACGAGCAGTACTTC.

The chain carries TRBV7-9 and TRBJ2-7; 10 nucleotides match TRBD2. The CDR3 is made up of 15 amino acids. V lost 5 bases and J lost 1; bases outside the gene matches: 5. Germline CDR1 is SEHNR and CDR2 is FQNEAQ (reference sequence). CDR3 in DNA: TGTGCCAGCAGCCACAAGGGACTAGCGTCCTACGAGCAGTACTTC. It specifies CASSHKGLASYEQYF.

The gene calls are TRBV27 and TRBJ1-1; 8 nucleotides line up with TRBD1. Germline V gene lookup returns CDR1 MNHEY and CDR2 SMNVEV (reference sequence). V was pared by 2 bases and J by 5 bases, with 7 bases of the junction left unmatched. There are 15 residues in the CDR3. As DNA, the CDR3 is TGTGCCAGCAGTTTACTAGGACAGGGTTCGACTGAAGCTTTCTTT. Amino acids: CASSLLGQGSTEAFF.

J is TRBJ1-2 and V is TRBV4-1; D uncertain. The V and J ends lost 1 base and 0 bases respectively, with 9 bases between them. This CDR3 comprises 15 residues. Germline V lookup: CDR1 MGHRA, CDR2 YSYEKL. The CDR3 is CASSQAGSTNYGYTF. As DNA, the CDR3 is TGCGCCAGCAGCCAAGCAGGAAGTACTAACTATGGCTACACCTTC.

This clone was seen just once. This chain joins TRBV9 and TRBJ2-3, with 8 bases matching TRBD2. The CDR3 contains 15 residues. The germline V gene has CDR1 SGDLS and CDR2 YYNGEE. V shed 2 bases, J shed 3 bases, and the junction held 5 bases outside the gene matches. CDR3 amino acids: CASSVSSGGTDTQYF. CDR3 coding DNA: TGTGCCAGCAGCGTGTCCAGCGGGGGTACAGATACGCAGTATTTT. Looking up the rest from reference TRBV9 and TRBJ2-3 gives the full variable domain: DSGVTQTPKHLITATGQRVTLRCSPRSGDLSVYWYQQSLDQGLQFLIQYYNGEERAKGNILERFSAQQFPDLHSELNLSSLELGDSALYFCASSVSSGGTDTQYFGPGTRLTVL.

The rearrangement joins TRBV19 to TRBJ2-2; 7 nucleotides align to TRBD1. V shed 4 bases, J shed 3 bases, and the junction held 11 bases outside the gene matches. Germline CDR1 reads LNHDA; CDR2 reads SQIVND (reference sequence). The CDR3 length is 17 residues. As DNA, the CDR3 is TGTGCCAGTAGTACTCCGACAGGGCAGGGGCACACCGGGGAGCTGTTTTTT. Encoded protein: CASSTPTGQGHTGELFF. The variable domain in full, completed from reference TRBV19 and TRBJ2-2, reads DGGITQSPKYLFRKEGQNVTLSCEQNLNHDAMYWYRQDPGQGLRLIYYSQIVNDFQKGDIAEGYSVSREKKESFPLTVTSAQKNPTAFYLCASSTPTGQGHTGELFFGEGSRLTVL.

Within the sample, this clone is medium-sized. The chain carries TRBV4-1 and TRBJ2-7, with D maybe TRBD1 (6 bases). Germline assignment: CDR1 MGHRA and CDR2 YSYEKL. The CDR3 extends over 14 amino acids. Trimming cost V 2 bases and J 6 bases, with 14 bases left between them. The CDR3 DNA reads TGCGCCAGCAGCCAACCCGTGGGACAAGGCGAGCAGTACTTC. Translating gives CASSQPVGQGEQYF.